The T cell receptor beta chain under discussion was sequenced for a study of blood T cell repertoires in COVID-19. Overall study: The samples span acute and convalescent COVID-19 from the United States, Italy and Spain. In each case, the material was cDNA or gDNA derived from T cells, B-cell-depleted T cells, or PBMCs.

Methods used by the authors: Estimation of nucleated cell counts relied on the amplification of reference gene primers. TCRdb's table, derived via immunoSEQ multiplex PCR, lists solely in-frame clones and lacks some. The V and J calls and clone size are taken from that table; D and trimming were inferred from the DNA. There are roughly 200,000 clones in the sample; 75% to 90% occur only once, and about 6.9% lies in the top ten. V gave up 4 bases and J gave up 5 bases, with 15 bases separating them. The length of the CDR3 is 15 residues. The V gene is TRBV23-1, the J gene TRBJ1-5; possibly TRBD1 for D (6 bases). TRBV23-1 is reported as an ORF; its role is uncertain. The sample taken for sequencing was peripheral blood. The source is a man aged 55 to 70 with acute or convalescent COVID-19. Here the CDR3 DNA reads TGCGCCAGCAGTCTCGGCCACAGGGTCTATCAGCCCCAGCATTTT. Residues: CASSLGHRVYQPQHF.